The 27 T cell receptor beta chains reported below all come from one sample, sequenced in a study of blood T cell repertoires in COVID-19. Only in-frame clones appear in the TCRdb table, and some are missing; sequencing was by immunoSEQ multiplex PCR. Found here are 200,000 to 250,000 clones, 90% of them singletons; the top ten hold less than 15%. Sequenced: PBMCs or T cells enriched from blood (not recorded which). These receptor sequences come from a man between 25 and 39 years old who had been exposed to COVID-19.

This clone came up a few times. This chain joins TRBV19 and TRBJ2-7; D unresolved. The germline CDR1 and CDR2 sequences are LNHDA and SQIVND (reference sequence). V was cut by 3 bases and J by 0 bases, with 12 bases left in between. This CDR3 has 15 amino acids. The CDR3 coding sequence is TGTGCCAGTAGTATGAAATCGGGTCTCTCCTACGAGCAGTACTTC. This codes for CASSMKSGLSYEQYF.

The chain combines TRBV19 with TRBJ2-3; unclear D gene. The CDR3 runs to 12 residues. Trimming shortened V by 1 base and J by 4 bases, and 3 bases separated the two germline ends. CDR1 is LNHDA and CDR2 is SQIVND in the germline V gene (reference sequence). Here the CDR3 reads CASSIVSDTQYF. The DNA of the CDR3 is TGTGCCAGTAGTATAGTCTCAGATACGCAGTATTTT.

The chain combines TRBV9 with TRBJ2-2, with 10 bases fitting TRBD2. CDR3 length: 19 amino acids. V dropped 4 bases and J dropped 0; count of bases not matched to a gene: 12. Germline V gives CDR1 SGDLS, CDR2 YYNGEE. The CDR3: CASSPASISGGPNTGELFF. The DNA for the CDR3 is TGTGCCAGCAGCCCAGCCTCCATTAGCGGGGGGCCGAACACCGGGGAGCTGTTTTTT.

The CDR3 nucleotides read TGTGCCAGCAGCTTAGCGGTTAGCCCTCAGCTGGGTACCCAGTACTTC. Translating it yields CASSLAVSPQLGTQYF. This chain links TRBV7-6 with TRBJ2-5; D uncertain. This CDR3 has 16 residues. With 0 bases removed from V and 8 bases from J, the gap between germline ends came to 19 bases. Per the germline V gene, CDR1 is SGHVS and CDR2 is FNYEAQ.

The chain carries TRBV20-1 and TRBJ2-1, with a possible D match to TRBD1 (5 bases). Trimming stripped 5 bases from V and 9 bases from J, with 11 bases between. In germline, CDR1 is DFQATT, CDR2 SNEGSKA (reference sequence). This CDR3 has 11 amino acids. The CDR3 is CSAGALGEQFF. CDR3 DNA: TGCAGTGCTGGGGCACTTGGTGAGCAGTTCTTC.

This chain connects TRBV6-5 to TRBJ2-3; the match to TRBD2 covers 8 bases. Germline assignment: CDR1 MNHEY and CDR2 SVGAGI. The CDR3 consists of 15 residues. V trimming: 5 bases; J trimming: 3 bases; junction bases outside the gene matches: 7. This CDR3 reads CASSLSGERTDTQYF. The CDR3 region has the DNA TGTGCCAGCAGTCTTAGCGGGGAGAGGACAGATACGCAGTATTTT.

CDR3 nucleotides: TGCGCCAGCAGCTCGATACAGGGGAGGCAAGAGACCCAGTACTTC. It codes for CASSSIQGRQETQYF. The genes are TRBV5-1 and TRBJ2-5; tentatively, D is TRBD1 (7 bases). Germline V gene lookup returns CDR1 SGHRS and CDR2 YFSETQ. There are 15 residues in the CDR3. V dropped 3 bases and J dropped 2 bases, with 14 bases sitting between them.

The J gene is TRBJ2-5, the V gene TRBV14; D perhaps matches TRBD1 (5 bases). This CDR3 region has 12 residues. The germline V gene encodes CDR1 SGHDN and CDR2 FVKESK. V was trimmed by 4 bases and J by 7 bases, leaving 10 bases between them. The CDR3 reads CASSPLGATQYF. CDR3 bases: TGTGCCAGCAGCCCCCTTGGGGCGACCCAGTACTTC. The variable domain in full, with the rest retrieved from reference TRBV14 and TRBJ2-5, is EAGVTQFPSHSVIEKGQTVTLRCDPISGHDNLYWYRRVMGKEIKFLLHFVKESKQDESGMPNNRFLAERTGGTYSTLKVQPAELEDSGVYFCASSPLGATQYFGPGTRLLVL.

J is TRBJ1-6 and V is TRBV2, with D possibly matching TRBD1 (6 bases). The germline CDR1 and CDR2 sequences are SNHLY and FYNNEI. The CDR3 spans 13 residues. Trimming left V 8 bases short and J 14 bases short, with 19 bases between. The CDR3 protein is CASLPQFGQSLHF. The CDR3 nucleotides read TGTGCCAGCTTGCCCCAGTTCGGACAGTCCCTCCACTTT.

This clone was recorded a few times. V and J are TRBV6-5 and TRBJ1-2; TRBD1 is a possible D gene (6 bases). Germline V gene lookup returns CDR1 MNHEY and CDR2 SVGAGI. There are 12 residues in the CDR3. Between the trimmed V and J ends, which lost 5 bases and 8 bases, there was a span of 12 bases. Written as DNA, the CDR3 is TGTGCCAGCAGTACAGGGTCGTGGGGCTACACCTTC. Protein: CASSTGSWGYTF.

The table lists this clone with a few counts. The chain employs TRBV9 and TRBJ2-2, with 14 bases lining up with TRBD2. The CDR3 sequence is 17 residues long. CDR1 SGDLS and CDR2 YYNGEE come from the germline V gene. V shed 4 bases and J 3 bases; nucleotides not matched to a gene: 5. CDR3 loop: CASSQGLAGEDTGELFF. DNA for the CDR3: TGTGCCAGCAGCCAGGGACTAGCGGGGGAGGACACCGGGGAGCTGTTTTTT.

This clone appeared a single time. The gene calls are TRBV20-1 and TRBJ1-5; D not certain. Per germline, CDR1 DFQATT and CDR2 SNEGSKA (reference sequence). Deletions cut 5 bases from V and 7 bases from J, with 18 bases between. The CDR3 is 14 amino acids. The CDR3 loop reads CSARDKLSRQPQHF. CDR3 sequence (DNA): TGCAGTGCTCGTGACAAACTTAGCCGGCAGCCCCAGCATTTT.

This chain uses TRBV2 with TRBJ2-7; the D gene is possibly TRBD2 (6 bases). Trimming removed 6 bases from V and 3 bases from J, with 9 bases in between. This CDR3 spans 12 amino acids. Germline values: CDR1 SNHLY, CDR2 FYNNEI. The CDR3 loop reads CASRRDLYEQYF. The CDR3 region has the DNA TGTGCCAGCAGGCGGGACCTCTACGAGCAGTACTTC.

CDR3: CASSETGERGELFF. The CDR3 coding sequence is TGTGCCAGCAGTGAAACGGGGGAGAGGGGGGAGCTGTTTTTT. The V gene is TRBV2, the J gene TRBJ2-2; weak D call: TRBD2 (6 bases). In germline, CDR1 is SNHLY, CDR2 FYNNEI. V was cut by 2 bases and J by 8 bases, with 12 bases left in between. The CDR3 consists of 14 residues.

The table lists this clone with a count of one. The chain combines TRBV11-2 with TRBJ2-7, with TRBD2 matching over 13 bases. This CDR3 is 16 amino acids long. Unmatched junction bases numbered 1, after V lost 0 bases and J lost 2 bases. The germline gives CDR1 SGHAT, CDR2 FQNNGV. Here the CDR3 reads CASSLELAGGPYEQYF. As DNA, the CDR3 is TGTGCCAGCAGCTTAGAACTAGCGGGGGGGCCCTACGAGCAGTACTTC.

The CDR3 spells CASSQDAGSVGDGLHF. The CDR3 DNA reads as TGTGCCAGCAGCCAAGATGCAGGATCCGTAGGGGATGGCCTCCACTTT. This chain uses TRBV14 with TRBJ1-6, with D possibly matching TRBD1 (5 bases). Trimming left V 0 bases short and J 15 bases short, with 21 bases between. The CDR3 is 16 residues long. Germline CDR1 SGHDN, CDR2 FVKESK. The full variable domain, completed using reference TRBV14 and TRBJ1-6, is EAGVTQFPSHSVIEKGQTVTLRCDPISGHDNLYWYRRVMGKEIKFLLHFVKESKQDESGMPNNRFLAERTGGTYSTLKVQPAELEDSGVYFCASSQDAGSVGDGLHFGNGTRLTVT.

The gene calls are TRBV4-2 and TRBJ1-1; D gene unclear. The CDR3 loop spans 15 amino acids. Germline CDR1 reads LGHNA; CDR2 reads YNFKEQ. Trimming left V 0 bases short and J 11 bases short, with 19 bases between. The CDR3: CASSQDEVEGKSAFF. CDR3 DNA: TGTGCCAGCAGCCAAGATGAGGTGGAGGGTAAAAGTGCTTTCTTT.

This chain joins TRBV27 and TRBJ1-2, with 7 bases identical to TRBD1. J lost 3 bases, V lost 5 bases, and 9 bases had no gene match. Germline lookup yields CDR1 MNHEY and CDR2 SMNVEV (reference sequence). The CDR3 spans 15 residues. This chain's CDR3 is CASSPSGQLYYGYTF. CDR3 in DNA: TGTGCCAGCAGTCCGTCGGGACAGCTATACTATGGCTACACCTTC.

This rearrangement joins TRBV5-1 to TRBJ1-3, with TRBD1 matching 7 bases. The germline CDR1 and CDR2 sequences are SGHRS and YFSETQ. CDR3 length: 17 amino acids. V shed 0 bases, J shed 2 bases, and the junction held 8 bases outside the gene matches. The CDR3 loop reads CASSLAGQASAGNTIYF. In DNA, the CDR3 is TGCGCCAGCAGCTTGGCTGGACAGGCCTCTGCTGGAAACACCATATATTTT.

The rearrangement joins TRBV6-6 to TRBJ2-7; TRBD2 matches at 7 bases. The trim removed 11 bases at V and 3 bases at J, leaving 7 bases unmatched. In germline, CDR1 is MNHNY, CDR2 SVGAGI (reference sequence). This CDR3 has 12 residues. The CDR3 loop reads CASLGDYYEQYF. DNA for the CDR3: TGTGCCTCCCTCGGGGACTACTACGAGCAGTACTTC.

The V gene is TRBV5-8, the J gene TRBJ1-6, with TRBD1 identical over 7 bases. Germline CDR1 SGHTS, CDR2 YDEGEE. With 5 bases clipped from V and 8 bases from J, the junction kept 4 bases outside the gene matches. The CDR3 is 13 residues long. DNA of the CDR3: TGTGCCAGCAGTCGGGACAGCCATTCACCCCTCCACTTT. Its translation is CASSRDSHSPLHF.

The J gene is TRBJ1-1, the V gene TRBV18, with no clear D. The ends were cut back, 2 bases at V and 6 bases at J, with 13 bases in the middle. Germline loops: CDR1 KGHSH, CDR2 LQKENI. CDR3 length: 14 amino acids. CDR3 nucleotide sequence: TGTGCCAGCTCACCATCCCCAGTGATCGCTGAAGCTTTCTTT. It yields the protein CASSPSPVIAEAFF.

The genes are TRBV27 and TRBJ1-3; 9 nucleotides match TRBD1. Per germline, CDR1 MNHEY and CDR2 SMNVEV (reference sequence). V trimming: 4 bases; J trimming: 4 bases; junction bases outside the gene matches: 5. This CDR3 contains 15 residues. CDR3 in DNA: TGTGCCAGCAGTTCCTACAGGGGGCTCGGAAACACCATATATTTT. It is translated as CASSSYRGLGNTIYF.

V usage is TRBV7-6 and J usage is TRBJ1-1; D gene ambiguous. CDR1 is SGHVS, CDR2 FNYEAQ, per germline. There are 16 residues in the CDR3. V lost 5 bases, J lost 0 bases, and 16 bases lay in between. The CDR3: CASSLLGVSLNTEAFF. The CDR3 nucleotides are TGTGCCAGCAGCCTTCTGGGCGTGAGTTTGAACACTGAAGCTTTCTTT. Full variable domain (rest looked up from reference TRBV7-6 and TRBJ1-1): GAGVSQSPRYKVTKRGQDVALRCDPISGHVSLYWYRQALGQGPEFLTYFNYEAQQDKSGLPNDRFSAERPEGSISTLTIQRTEQRDSAMYRCASSLLGVSLNTEAFFGQGTRLTVV.

This chain joins TRBV2 and TRBJ1-4; tentatively, D is TRBD1 (6 bases). CDR1 SNHLY and CDR2 FYNNEI come from the germline V gene. Trimming shortened V by 8 bases and J by 7 bases, and 11 bases separated the two germline ends. CDR3 length equals 12 residues. This CDR3 is CASLGGVEKLFF. Written as DNA, the CDR3 is TGTGCCAGCCTAGGGGGGGTTGAAAAACTGTTTTTT.

The chain employs TRBV6-5 and TRBJ2-3; no reliable D call. Germline V gene data show CDR1 as MNHEY and CDR2 as SVGAGI. The length of the CDR3 is 14 residues. V lost 6 bases and J lost 6, with 16 bases in between. CDR3 residues: CASSADPSSDTQYF. The CDR3 DNA reads as TGTGCCAGCAGCGCCGACCCCAGTAGCGATACGCAGTATTTT.

The chain has TRBV6-4 and TRBJ2-3; possible D gene TRBD2, 6 bases. The CDR3 extends over 14 amino acids. Germline CDR1 reads MRHNA; CDR2 reads SNTAGT. With 4 bases removed from V and 2 bases from J, the gap between germline ends came to 10 bases. CDR3 coding DNA: TGTGCCAGCAGTGGCGGGGCAACCACAGATACGCAGTATTTT. This encodes CASSGGATTDTQYF.